One sample yielded the 28 T cell receptor beta chains listed below, sequenced in a study of T-cell memory formation after mild COVID-19. Each CDR3 protein is one row after TCRdb ran MiXCR on the 5' RACE reads. The table records a few hundred thousand distinct CDR3 sequences, 16% of them present only once. The sample taken for sequencing was PBMCs or a T cell subset sorted from them (not recorded which). The source is a man aged 18 to 30 who had mild COVID-19 (a few samples of this study predate the infection). Cell type and time point are not known.

This CDR3 is CASSKPRGVQYF. The CDR3 DNA follows: TGTGCCAGCAGCAAACCCCGGGGGGTTCAGTACTTC. The chain uses TRBV11-3 and TRBJ2-4; 7 bases fit TRBD2. V shed 5 bases, J shed 11 bases, and the junction held 6 bases outside the gene matches. There are 12 residues in the CDR3. Germline V gene data show CDR1 as SGHNT and CDR2 as YENEEA.

The chain joins TRBV20-1 to TRBJ2-1, with TRBD1 matching 7 bases. CDR3 length: 14 amino acids. V trimming: 4 bases; J trimming: 8 bases; junction bases outside the gene matches: 11. Per the germline V gene, CDR1 is DFQATT and CDR2 is SNEGSKA (reference sequence). CDR3 region: CSAKTGTVRYEQFF. In nucleotides, the CDR3 is TGCAGTGCTAAAACCGGGACAGTGCGCTATGAGCAGTTCTTC.

The chain employs TRBV7-9 and TRBJ1-2; TRBD1 matches at 9 bases. Losses at the gene ends were 3 bases for V and 5 bases for J; bases not matched to a gene: 4. The V gene's germline CDR1 is SEHNR and CDR2 FQNEAQ (reference sequence). This CDR3 spans 14 amino acids. The CDR3 protein is CASSFQGTGYGYTF. For the CDR3, the DNA is TGTGCCAGCAGCTTCCAAGGGACAGGGTATGGCTACACCTTC.

This clonotype was observed a few times. The chain links TRBV20-1 to TRBJ1-5; 11 bases align to TRBD1. V dropped 5 bases and J dropped 6; count of bases not matched to a gene: 3. Germline V gives CDR1 DFQATT, CDR2 SNEGSKA (reference sequence). The CDR3 consists of 13 residues. The CDR3 protein is CSAGTGGFQPQHF. The CDR3 bases are TGCAGTGCTGGGACAGGGGGATTTCAGCCCCAGCATTTT.

This clonotype was counted a few times. The chain carries TRBV24-1 and TRBJ2-4; 8 bases match TRBD1. The CDR3 is made up of 14 amino acids. The junction had 5 bases not matched to a gene; V was cut back by 3 bases and J by 8 bases. CDR1 and CDR2 from the germline V gene are KGHDR and SFDVKD. The CDR3 DNA reads TGTGCCACCAGTGATCCTGGACAGGGTGACATTCAGTACTTC. Amino acids: CATSDPGQGDIQYF.

The rearrangement joins TRBV27 to TRBJ2-7; the D is unclear. With 3 bases removed from V and 4 bases from J, the gap between germline ends came to 10 bases. This CDR3 has 13 amino acids. Per germline, CDR1 MNHEY and CDR2 SMNVEV (reference sequence). As DNA, the CDR3 is TGTGCCAGCAGTTTTAACCCCAGATACGAGCAGTACTTC. Its translation: CASSFNPRYEQYF.

This clonotype was seen many times. V and J are TRBV7-6 and TRBJ1-5; the D gene is possibly TRBD1 (5 bases). The V end was cut by 5 bases, the J end by 6 bases, with 11 bases between. The CDR3 sequence is 13 residues long. Germline assignment: CDR1 SGHVS and CDR2 FNYEAQ. The DNA for the CDR3 is TGTGCCAGCAGCCTGGGTCAGGGTCAGCCCCAGCATTTT. Translated: CASSLGQGQPQHF.

The chain carries TRBV7-9 and TRBJ2-2; no definite D call. The CDR3 length is 16 residues. Germline CDR1 is SEHNR and CDR2 is FQNEAQ (reference sequence). Trimming left V 2 bases short and J 0 bases short, with 10 bases between. The CDR3 sequence is CASSLRALANTGELFF. DNA of the CDR3: TGTGCCAGCAGCTTACGGGCACTCGCGAACACCGGGGAGCTGTTTTTT.

The rearrangement uses TRBV25-1 and TRBJ1-2; TRBD1 matches 8 bases. Trimming removed 9 bases from V and 4 bases from J; junction bases left unmatched: 10. Looked up from germline, CDR1 is MGHDK and CDR2 is SYGVNS. This CDR3 comprises 14 residues. CDR3 sequence: CASTGQGRSYGYTF. DNA of the CDR3: TGTGCCAGTACAGGACAGGGCCGGTCCTATGGCTACACCTTC.

V is TRBV5-1 and J is TRBJ1-2, with D perhaps TRBD1 (6 bases). The V end lost 3 bases, the J end lost 2 bases, and 11 bases lay between the germline ends. CDR3 size: 14 residues. The germline gives CDR1 SGHRS, CDR2 YFSETQ. The CDR3 DNA sequence: TGCGCCAGCAGCTCCCAGGGGCCAAACTATGGCTACACCTTC. It translates to CASSSQGPNYGYTF.

The table lists this clonotype with many counts. The chain uses TRBV6-5 and TRBJ1-2; D is undetermined. Trimming removed 5 bases from V and 5 bases from J, with 9 bases in between. Per germline, CDR1 MNHEY and CDR2 SVGAGI. The CDR3 is 12 amino acids. The CDR3 reads CASSPGGYGYTF. For the CDR3, the DNA is TGTGCCAGCAGTCCCGGTGGTTATGGCTACACCTTC.

The rearrangement links TRBV29-1 to TRBJ2-3, with D tentatively TRBD2 (6 bases). Germline CDR1 is SQVTM and CDR2 is ANQGSEA. The CDR3 is made up of 12 amino acids. The ends were cut back, 7 bases at V and 6 bases at J, with 14 bases in the middle. CDR3 sequence (DNA): TGCAGCGGGGCTAGCGCCCAGGATACGCAGTATTTT. Amino acid sequence: CSGASAQDTQYF.

The chain has TRBV5-1 and TRBJ2-5; unclear D gene. Trimming shortened V by 0 bases and J by 2 bases, and 8 bases separated the two germline ends. The CDR3 is made up of 14 amino acids. Per germline, CDR1 SGHRS and CDR2 YFSETQ. The CDR3 nucleotides are TGCGCCAGCAGCTTGGAAAGTACTCAAGAGACCCAGTACTTC. It yields the protein CASSLESTQETQYF.

The genes are TRBV6-2 or TRBV6-3 and TRBJ2-1, with a weak D call TRBD2 (5 bases). The CDR3 has 16 amino acids. Germline CDR1 MNHEY, CDR2 SVGEGT. V was trimmed by 3 bases and J by 9 bases, leaving 21 bases between them. CDR3: CASSYFGVPGSREQFF. The DNA for the CDR3 is TGTGCCAGCAGTTATTTCGGGGTGCCCGGTTCCCGTGAGCAGTTCTTC.

The gene calls are TRBV7-9 and TRBJ2-7, with D perhaps assigned TRBD1 or TRBD2 (5 bases each). This CDR3 has 14 residues. Trimming took off 2 bases at V and 8 bases at J, with 16 bases between the two ends. Germline V gene lookup returns CDR1 SEHNR and CDR2 FQNEAQ (reference sequence). The CDR3 sequence is CASSLSTLLGQQYF. CDR3 DNA sequence: TGTGCCAGCAGCTTATCTACCTTATTGGGACAGCAGTACTTC.

The sample holds a few counts of this clonotype. V usage is TRBV6-5 and J usage is TRBJ1-2; a weak D match, TRBD1 (6 bases). Between the trimmed V and J ends, which lost 5 bases and 0 bases, there was a span of 25 bases. CDR1 is MNHEY, CDR2 SVGAGI, per germline. The CDR3 sequence is 19 residues long. CDR3 in DNA: TGTGCCAGCAGTAACCCTCGCTACCTCGGGGGGGCTCCTAACTATGGCTACACCTTC. This translates into CASSNPRYLGGAPNYGYTF.

This chain links TRBV9 with TRBJ2-5; no firm D call. V lost 3 bases and J lost 5, with 17 bases in between. Germline values: CDR1 SGDLS, CDR2 YYNGEE. This CDR3 has 15 residues. CDR3 protein: CASSADVTGWETQYF. CDR3 DNA sequence: TGTGCCAGCAGCGCCGACGTCACTGGGTGGGAGACCCAGTACTTC. The complete variable domain, with remaining parts taken from reference TRBV9 and TRBJ2-5, reads DSGVTQTPKHLITATGQRVTLRCSPRSGDLSVYWYQQSLDQGLQFLIQYYNGEERAKGNILERFSAQQFPDLHSELNLSSLELGDSALYFCASSADVTGWETQYFGPGTRLLVL.

This clonotype was detected only a few times. The J gene is TRBJ2-2, the V gene TRBV3-1; no firm D call. The CDR3 totals 15 residues. Germline loops: CDR1 LGHDT, CDR2 YNNKEL (reference sequence). V was pared by 1 base and J by 3 bases, with 9 bases between. CDR3: CASSQGSGYTGELFF. CDR3 nucleotide sequence: TGTGCCAGCAGCCAAGGATCAGGCTACACCGGGGAGCTGTTTTTT.

This clonotype was recorded a few times. This chain connects TRBV11-2 to TRBJ2-4, with unresolved D. The CDR3 is 12 residues long. Per the germline V gene, CDR1 is SGHAT and CDR2 is FQNNGV. V was pared by 3 bases and J by 8 bases, with 8 bases between. This CDR3 is CASSFPGDIQYF. In DNA, the CDR3 is TGTGCCAGCAGCTTCCCTGGGGACATTCAGTACTTC.

The sample holds many counts of this clonotype. The chain joins TRBV7-6 to TRBJ2-5; D is perhaps TRBD1 (7 bases). The CDR3 is 15 amino acids. V was shortened by 1 base and J by 5 bases, with 14 bases between the two germline ends. Germline V CDR1 and CDR2: SGHVS, FNYEAQ. The CDR3 sequence: CASSLDGRGRETQYF. The CDR3 nucleotides are TGTGCCAGCAGCTTAGACGGCAGGGGGAGGGAGACCCAGTACTTC.

J is TRBJ1-5 and V is TRBV20-1; the D gene is possibly TRBD1 (5 bases). This CDR3 spans 13 amino acids. Germline V gene lookup returns CDR1 DFQATT and CDR2 SNEGSKA (reference sequence). Trimming stripped 3 bases from V and 2 bases from J, with 8 bases between. The CDR3: CSASGTGNQPQHF. The CDR3 coding sequence is TGCAGTGCTAGTGGGACCGGCAATCAGCCCCAGCATTTT.

This clonotype was picked up a small number of times. This rearrangement joins TRBV6-5 to TRBJ2-7; D perhaps matches TRBD2 (5 bases). Germline CDR1 reads MNHEY; CDR2 reads SVGAGI. V was clipped by 6 bases and J by 2 bases, with 14 bases between them. CDR3 length: 14 residues. The CDR3 DNA reads TGTGCCAGCAGCCCTCGGCGGGCCACCTACGAGCAGTACGTC. Amino acid sequence: CASSPRRATYEQYV.

This clonotype was seen many times. This chain connects TRBV11-2 to TRBJ2-1; possibly TRBD2 for D (6 bases). The V and J ends lost 5 bases and 12 bases respectively, with 14 bases between them. Germline CDR1 reads SGHAT; CDR2 reads FQNNGV. This CDR3 is 12 amino acids long. The CDR3: CASSGRRDSQFF. In DNA, the CDR3 is TGTGCCAGCAGCGGACGCCGGGACTCGCAGTTCTTC.

The sample holds a few counts of this clonotype. The chain links TRBV9 to TRBJ2-1; 12 bases are shared with TRBD1. Trimming removed 3 bases from V and 8 bases from J; junction bases left unmatched: 9. The CDR3 contains 16 residues. Germline V gene lookup returns CDR1 SGDLS and CDR2 YYNGEE. The CDR3 DNA reads TGTGCCAGCAGCGCCGCTGCCGGGACAGGGGGCTATGAGCAGTTCTTC. Translating gives CASSAAAGTGGYEQFF.

Ten or more counts support this clonotype. This sequence joins TRBV29-1 and TRBJ2-3; 9 positions agree with TRBD2. The CDR3 is made up of 14 amino acids. Germline V gene lookup returns CDR1 SQVTM and CDR2 ANQGSEA. V was clipped by 2 bases and J by 2 bases; unmatched bases: 2. The CDR3 here is CSVELAGFTDTQYF. In DNA, the CDR3 is TGCAGCGTTGAACTAGCGGGGTTCACAGATACGCAGTATTTT.

This clonotype occurred a few times. The CDR3 protein is CSAPGRGQGLSGNTIYF. CDR3 bases: TGCAGTGCCCCAGGGCGGGGACAGGGTCTCTCTGGAAACACCATATATTTT. The chain joins TRBV20-1 to TRBJ1-3; 9 nucleotides line up with TRBD1. In germline, CDR1 is DFQATT, CDR2 SNEGSKA (reference sequence). The V and J ends lost 6 bases and 0 bases, in that order; junction bases with no gene match: 12. The CDR3 length is 17 residues.

V usage is TRBV6-5 and J usage is TRBJ2-7; 7 bases match TRBD1. After removal of 5 bases from V and 6 bases from J, the junction contained 7 bases not matched to a gene. Germline V gene data show CDR1 as MNHEY and CDR2 as SVGAGI. The CDR3 spans 13 residues. The CDR3 nucleotides are TGTGCCAGCAGTAAGCTTACAGGGGCCGAGCAGTACGTC. Protein: CASSKLTGAEQYV.

This clonotype was seen only a few times. The chain is built from TRBV5-1 and TRBJ1-2, with no clear D. CDR1 SGHRS and CDR2 YFSETQ come from the germline V gene. The CDR3 has 12 amino acids. V lost 2 bases, J lost 7 bases, and 9 bases lay in between. This CDR3 reads CASSFGKAGYTF. The CDR3 DNA follows: TGCGCCAGCAGCTTCGGTAAGGCTGGCTACACCTTC.